This T cell receptor beta chain was sequenced in a study of T cells after yellow fever vaccination. The overall study: The SMART-Seq v4 Ultra Low Input method served to prepare the low-cell-number fractions. Study-level points and caveats: The booster saw the reappearance of most primary-vaccination clones (approximately 97% CD4, 80% to 90% CD8). Any FACS-sorted repertoire could hold abundant clonotypes that contaminate it from the bulk population.

It was through 5'RACE template switching that TCR cDNA was made, with a universal primer site and UMIs added. TCRdb used MiXCR to reprocess the 5' RACE reads, holding one entry per CDR3 protein. The table has approximately 510,000 distinct CDR3 sequences, less than 25% seen once. Germline V gives CDR1 LNHDA, CDR2 SQIVND (reference sequence). The CDR3 covers 13 residues. Trimming took off 7 bases at V and 1 base at J, with 10 bases between the two ends. This clonotype has just a few counts. What it binds is not known. This sample comprised PBMCs, obtained about 20 days after the first yellow fever vaccination. The sequence was collected from a man in his late teens or twenties who received the YFV17D yellow fever vaccine. The genes are TRBV19 and TRBJ1-1; D might be TRBD1 (5 bases). The chain's CDR3 is CASIGHPNTEAFF. In DNA, the CDR3 is TGTGCCAGTATCGGACACCCGAACACTGAAGCTTTCTTT.